This TCR beta chain was sequenced for a study of blood T cells in healthy people across ages. Turning to the study itself: When template switching was applied, about one barcoded beta molecule was captured per two T cells.

The use of a sample-barcoded 5' primer and a J-beta primer mix characterized a second PCR of roughly 6 to 12 cycles. Each cDNA was tagged by a template-switch adaptor containing 12 random nucleotides. MiXCR, applied by TCRdb to the 5' RACE reads, yields one record per CDR3 protein. The sample contains fewer than 2 million distinct CDR3 sequences, around 40% of which appear only once. Trimming removed 5 bases from V and 0 bases from J, with 17 bases in between. There are 17 residues in the CDR3. Germline V lookup: CDR1 DFQATT, CDR2 SNEGSKA (reference sequence). The sequence came from a human donor in good health. The specimen sequenced was blood. The chain couples TRBV20-1 to TRBJ1-6, with D possibly TRBD1 on 5 matching bases. The CDR3 spells CSASGLRSISYNSPLHF. CDR3 DNA sequence: TGCAGTGCTTCGGGACTCCGGTCAATCTCCTATAATTCACCCCTCCACTTT.